This entry lists 17 T cell receptor beta chains sequenced from one sample in a study of cytomegalovirus exposure and HLA in healthy donors. Primers: 60 Vbeta forward and 13 Jbeta reverse. Method: immunoSEQ multiplex PCR; TCRdb's copy keeps in-frame clones and lacks some. The sample records 100,000 to 150,000 clones, 74% being singletons. The sequencing input was PBMCs. Receptors were obtained from a man in his forties in good health and CMV-seropositive.

The chain recombines TRBV7-2 with TRBJ2-3; D is perhaps TRBD1 (6 bases). V was shortened by 10 bases and J by 2 bases, with 25 bases between the two germline ends. There are 17 residues in the CDR3. Germline loops: CDR1 SGHTA, CDR2 FQGNSA. DNA for the CDR3: TGTGCCATCCACAATACGGACAGTTCTGCCCTCACAGATACGCAGTATTTT. Amino acid sequence: CAIHNTDSSALTDTQYF.

The chain couples TRBV10-3 to TRBJ2-7; no reliable D call. Germline CDR1 ENHRY, CDR2 SYGVKD. The CDR3 totals 13 residues. V was shortened by 2 bases and J by 3 bases, with 8 bases between the two germline ends. The CDR3 sequence: CAISEDLLYEQYF. The CDR3 nucleotides are TGTGCCATCAGTGAGGACTTACTCTACGAGCAGTACTTC.

This clone was seen a few times. The CDR3 nucleotides read TGTGCCAGCAGCCACGGAGCGGGTCTGACAGGGGGCTTTGAGCAGTTCTTC. Protein sequence: CASSHGAGLTGGFEQFF. The chain links TRBV14 to TRBJ2-1, with TRBD1 matching over 10 bases. The CDR3 extends over 17 amino acids. J gave up 9 bases and V 3 bases, and 14 bases lay outside the gene matches. Germline CDR1 SGHDN, CDR2 FVKESK.

The J gene is TRBJ1-1, the V gene TRBV11-3; maybe TRBD1 (6 bases). Germline assignment: CDR1 SGHNT and CDR2 YENEEA. Trimming pared 5 bases from V and 4 bases from J, leaving 17 bases between. The CDR3 runs to 15 residues. The CDR3 coding sequence is TGTGCCAGCAGCCCCGATCCCGGGACATCCACTGAAGCTTTCTTT. Its translation is CASSPDPGTSTEAFF. Combining the CDR3 with reference TRBV11-3 and TRBJ1-1 gives the whole variable domain EAGVVQSPRYKIIEKKQPVAFWCNPISGHNTLYWYLQNLGQGPELLIRYENEEAVDDSQLPKDRFSAERLKGVDSTLKIQPAELGDSAVYLCASSPDPGTSTEAFFGQGTRLTVV.

The chain couples TRBV4-1 to TRBJ1-5; 7 positions match TRBD1. Trimming at V came to 4 bases and at J to 5 bases, leaving 14 bases not matched to a gene. Germline V CDR1 and CDR2: MGHRA, YSYEKL. The length of the CDR3 is 17 residues. CDR3 region: CASSRDLDREVDQPQHF. CDR3 nucleotide sequence: TGCGCCAGCAGCCGTGACCTTGACAGGGAGGTGGATCAGCCCCAGCATTTT.

The chain has TRBV28 and TRBJ2-7, with D possibly TRBD1 on 6 matching bases. CDR3 size: 15 residues. CDR1 is MDHEN, CDR2 SYDVKM, per germline. V was clipped by 2 bases and J by 0 bases, with 11 bases between them. The chain's CDR3 is CASSLQGHLSYEQYF. In DNA, the CDR3 is TGTGCCAGCAGTTTACAGGGACACCTCTCCTACGAGCAGTACTTC.

The V and J genes are TRBV28 and TRBJ2-7, with TRBD2 matching 10 bases. V lost 6 bases, J lost 2 bases, and 10 bases stayed unmatched. This CDR3 contains 16 residues. Per the germline V gene, CDR1 is MDHEN and CDR2 is SYDVKM. The CDR3: CASSPTGTSVTYEQYF. As DNA, the CDR3 is TGTGCCAGCAGCCCCACCGGGACTAGCGTAACCTACGAGCAGTACTTC.

The rearrangement joins TRBV9 to TRBJ2-1; D is undetermined. The CDR3 covers 14 residues. V lost 3 bases, J lost 10 bases, and 17 bases lay in between. The germline CDR1 and CDR2 sequences are SGDLS and YYNGEE. The CDR3 DNA follows: TGTGCCAGCAGCGCCCTGACACTTTCTGCAGAGCAGTTCTTC. It codes for CASSALTLSAEQFF.

The rearrangement joins TRBV7-2 to TRBJ2-7, with D uncertain. There are 13 residues in the CDR3. The V end was cut by 1 base, the J end by 3 bases, with 7 bases between. The germline V gene has CDR1 SGHTA and CDR2 FQGNSA. The CDR3 reads CASSLETNYEQYF. In DNA form, the CDR3 reads TGTGCCAGCAGCTTAGAGACAAACTACGAGCAGTACTTC.

This clone occurred once. V and J are TRBV7-3 and TRBJ1-1, with a possible D match to TRBD1 (5 bases). Trimming took 5 bases from V and 5 from J, leaving 24 bases between them. CDR1 is SGHTA and CDR2 is FQGTGA in the germline V gene. The CDR3 has 17 amino acids. CDR3 loop: CASSRFGKVGGETEAFF. The CDR3 region has the DNA TGTGCCAGCAGCCGGTTCGGGAAGGTGGGAGGGGAAACTGAAGCTTTCTTT.

The chain combines TRBV29-1 with TRBJ1-2; 12 bases match TRBD1. Germline trimming cut 7 bases from V and 6 bases from J; bases unmatched to any gene: 12. Germline V lookup: CDR1 SQVTM, CDR2 ANQGSEA. This CDR3 region has 15 residues. The CDR3 protein is CSAAGTGGPRDGYTF. DNA of the CDR3: TGCAGCGCGGCGGGGACAGGGGGCCCTCGTGATGGCTACACCTTC.

V usage is TRBV29-1 and J usage is TRBJ2-2; 10 nucleotides line up with TRBD1. CDR1 is SQVTM, CDR2 ANQGSEA, per germline. J gave up 6 bases and V 4 bases, and 2 bases lay outside the gene matches. The CDR3 runs 13 residues. The DNA of the CDR3 is TGCAGCGTTGCCGGGACAGGGGCCGGGGAGCTGTTTTTT. The encoded protein is CSVAGTGAGELFF.

The V call is TRBV4-1, the J call TRBJ2-5; 7 bases are shared with TRBD1. The junction had 10 bases not matched to a gene; V was cut back by 1 base and J by 5 bases. The CDR3 runs 16 residues. Germline V gene data show CDR1 as MGHRA and CDR2 as YSYEKL. This chain's CDR3 is CASSQVPTGQWETQYF. For the CDR3, the DNA is TGCGCCAGCAGCCAAGTTCCGACAGGGCAGTGGGAGACCCAGTACTTC.

The chain uses TRBV7-3 and TRBJ1-1; D might be TRBD1 (5 bases). The CDR3 is made up of 12 amino acids. The V and J ends lost 6 bases and 5 bases respectively, with 10 bases between them. Germline lookup yields CDR1 SGHTA and CDR2 FQGTGA. This CDR3 is CASSIGGTEAFF. The CDR3 region has the DNA TGTGCCAGCAGTATCGGGGGGACTGAAGCTTTCTTT.

The sample holds a few counts of this clone. The chain recombines TRBV9 with TRBJ2-7; 8 bases map to TRBD1. CDR3 length: 14 amino acids. The junction had 8 bases not matched to a gene; V was cut back by 4 bases and J by 5 bases. In germline, CDR1 is SGDLS, CDR2 YYNGEE. CDR3 residues: CASSPEDRDNEQYF. CDR3 coding DNA: TGTGCCAGCAGCCCCGAGGACAGGGACAACGAGCAGTACTTC.

In nucleotides, the CDR3 is TGTGCCAGCAGCTTAGTCGGGGGAACGAACACTGAAGCTTTCTTT. Translated: CASSLVGGTNTEAFF. This chain connects TRBV7-6 to TRBJ1-1; maybe TRBD1 (5 bases). This CDR3 has 15 residues. With 1 base removed from V and 1 base from J, the gap between germline ends came to 10 bases. Germline CDR1 reads SGHVS; CDR2 reads FNYEAQ.

The J gene is TRBJ1-2, the V gene TRBV18, with 9 positions matching TRBD1. The CDR3 contains 16 residues. The germline gives CDR1 KGHSH, CDR2 LQKENI. Trimming took 2 bases from V and 7 from J; bases not matched to a gene: 11. In nucleotides, the CDR3 is TGTGCCAGCTCACCAAGAGACGAACAGGGGGCAGGTGGCTACACCTTC. This codes for CASSPRDEQGAGGYTF.